This is a list of T cell receptor beta chains from one sample in a study of CD8 T cells in Susac syndrome. A single record per CDR3 protein comes from TCRdb applying MiXCR to the immunoSEQ multiplex PCR reads. The sample consists of some 99,000 distinct CDR3 sequences, roughly 94% of them appearing once. Sequencing input: CD4+ T cells from PBMCs. Receptors originate from a human donor with Susac syndrome. CDR3s leave out the opening cysteine and the closing phenylalanine or tryptophan. Fields, in order: J gene, V gene, CDR3 protein.

j_call: TRBJ1-2; v_call: TRBV30; cdr3_aa: AGTATGYGYT
j_call: TRBJ2-7; v_call: TRBV7-9; cdr3_aa: ASSDTLTGGQY
j_call: TRBJ2-6; v_call: TRBV29-1; cdr3_aa: SVTLSGANVLT
j_call: TRBJ2-7; v_call: TRBV12-3/TRBV12-4; cdr3_aa: ASSSSDRSYEQY
j_call: TRBJ2-5; v_call: TRBV7-9; cdr3_aa: ASSLTGGKTQY
j_call: TRBJ1-5; v_call: TRBV9; cdr3_aa: ASSPWRRGGEKPQH
j_call: TRBJ2-5; v_call: TRBV28; cdr3_aa: ASSPVGGETQY
j_call: TRBJ2-3; v_call: TRBV2; cdr3_aa: ASSEDSTDTQY
j_call: TRBJ2-4; v_call: TRBV3-1; cdr3_aa: ASSQGPWRAKNIQY
j_call: TRBJ1-2; v_call: TRBV30; cdr3_aa: AWSPFDNYGYT
j_call: TRBJ2-4; v_call: TRBV7-2; cdr3_aa: ASSLAGAQNIQY
j_call: TRBJ2-3; v_call: TRBV6-1; cdr3_aa: ASSPPSGIPGTDTQY
j_call: TRBJ2-7; v_call: TRBV15; cdr3_aa: ATSGSTGHSYEQY
j_call: TRBJ2-1; v_call: TRBV5-1; cdr3_aa: ASSFSHEQF